The 25 T cell receptor beta chains listed next were all sequenced from one sample in a study of identical twins. Each CDR3 protein is one row after TCRdb ran MiXCR on the 5' RACE reads. In the table there are a few hundred thousand distinct CDR3 sequences, 15% to 20% of which are singletons. Sequencing was done on a sample of naive T cells sorted from blood. Source of these receptors: a man aged 50-59 years in good health.

The chain links TRBV4-3 to TRBJ2-7; D is possibly TRBD1 (5 bases). With 3 bases removed from V and 2 bases from J, the gap between germline ends came to 20 bases. CDR3 length equals 17 residues. The germline V gene encodes CDR1 LGHNA and CDR2 YSLEER. The CDR3 reads CASSHGAASDRPYEQYF. The CDR3 coding sequence is TGCGCCAGCAGCCATGGGGCCGCCTCAGACAGACCCTACGAGCAGTACTTC.

This clonotype has more than one count but fewer than ten. The rearrangement uses TRBV12-5 and TRBJ2-2; D gene uncertain. Germline V gene data show CDR1 as LGHNT and CDR2 as FRNRAP. The CDR3 runs 21 residues. With 1 base removed from V and 3 bases from J, the gap between germline ends came to 27 bases. CDR3 in DNA: TGTGCTAGTGGTTTGGACGGTACGAGTCGTAGTGAACTCATGGACACCGGGGAGCTGTTTTTT. This encodes CASGLDGTSRSELMDTGELFF. Full variable domain (rest looked up from reference TRBV12-5 and TRBJ2-2): DARVTQTPRHKVTEMGQEVTMRCQPILGHNTVFWYRQTMMQGLELLAYFRNRAPLDDSGMPKDRFSAEMPDATLATLKIQPSEPRDSAVYFCASGLDGTSRSELMDTGELFFGEGSRLTVL.

This clonotype was observed a few times. V and J are TRBV12-3 or TRBV12-4 and TRBJ2-1; D not resolved. The ends were cut back, 8 bases at V and 11 bases at J, with 22 bases in the middle. CDR3 length equals 14 residues. The CDR3 reads CASGEVGGLMKQFF. CDR3 in DNA: TGTGCCAGCGGGGAAGTCGGCGGCCTAATGAAGCAGTTCTTC.

V gene TRBV5-1 combines with J gene TRBJ2-2; TRBD1 agrees at 8 bases. V gave up 5 bases and J gave up 6 bases; unmatched junction bases: 3. Germline V CDR1 and CDR2: SGHRS, YFSETQ. The CDR3 contains 13 residues. CDR3 residues: CASSGQGAGELFF. The CDR3 nucleotides are TGCGCCAGCAGTGGACAGGGCGCCGGGGAGCTGTTTTTT.

The rearrangement uses TRBV4-3 and TRBJ2-5; D possibly uses TRBD1 or TRBD2 (5 bases each). V lost 0 bases and J 8 bases, leaving 19 bases between the germline ends. CDR3 length: 16 residues. Germline assignment: CDR1 LGHNA and CDR2 YSLEER. CDR3 protein: CASSQEGTRSSGTQYF. Here the CDR3 DNA reads TGCGCCAGCAGCCAAGAAGGGACCCGGTCATCAGGTACCCAGTACTTC.

This clonotype was observed a few times. The chain recombines TRBV20-1 with TRBJ1-2; unclear D gene. This CDR3 is built from 10 residues. From germline, CDR1 is DFQATT and CDR2 SNEGSKA (reference sequence). Deletions cut 6 bases from V and 4 bases from J, with 6 bases between. Here the CDR3 reads CSAWSYGYTF. Here the CDR3 DNA reads TGCAGTGCCTGGAGCTATGGCTACACCTTC.

The rearrangement joins TRBV29-1 to TRBJ2-7; D remains unclear. Between the trimmed V and J ends, which lost 7 bases and 3 bases, there was a span of 16 bases. The CDR3 has 13 residues. Germline values: CDR1 SQVTM, CDR2 ANQGSEA. The DNA for the CDR3 is TGCAGCGCCTCGGCAGATGTTCTCTACGAGCAGTACTTC. It specifies CSASADVLYEQYF.

This clonotype showed up just a few times. The V and J genes are TRBV27 and TRBJ2-7; 7 nucleotides agree with TRBD1. Germline lookup yields CDR1 MNHEY and CDR2 SMNVEV (reference sequence). The CDR3 covers 15 residues. V dropped 0 bases and J dropped 2; count of bases not matched to a gene: 4. CDR3 protein: CASSLSGQAAYEQYF. The CDR3 bases are TGTGCCAGCAGTTTATCCGGACAGGCGGCCTACGAGCAGTACTTC.

Only a few counts were recorded for this clonotype. This chain links TRBV10-3 with TRBJ2-1; possible D gene TRBD2, 5 bases. Germline values: CDR1 ENHRY, CDR2 SYGVKD. The CDR3 length is 15 residues. Between the trimmed V and J ends, which lost 7 bases and 0 bases, there was a span of 13 bases. CDR3 amino acids: CAITERLSSYNEQFF. CDR3 nucleotide sequence: TGTGCCATCACCGAGCGGTTAAGCTCCTACAATGAGCAGTTCTTC.

This sequence joins TRBV29-1 and TRBJ2-3; D remains unclear. Trimming pared 5 bases from V and 2 bases from J, leaving 11 bases between. The CDR3 has 13 amino acids. Germline V gives CDR1 SQVTM, CDR2 ANQGSEA. The CDR3 loop reads CSVSEGITDTQYF. In DNA form, the CDR3 reads TGCAGCGTTAGTGAAGGGATCACAGATACGCAGTATTTT.

This clonotype occurred many times. The rearrangement links TRBV3-1 to TRBJ2-7; TRBD2 agrees at 11 bases. Germline-derived CDR1 and CDR2 are LGHDT and YNNKEL (reference sequence). The V and J ends lost 2 bases and 5 bases, in that order; junction bases with no gene match: 17. The CDR3 extends over 19 amino acids. The CDR3 bases are TGTGCCAGCAGCCAAAGGGGGGTACTAGCGGGAGCGACGCACCACGAGCAGTACTTC. Translating it yields CASSQRGVLAGATHHEQYF.

This clonotype was observed a few times. This chain joins TRBV12-3 or TRBV12-4 and TRBJ1-1; the D gene is possibly TRBD1 (6 bases). The CDR3 loop spans 13 amino acids. V was trimmed by 6 bases and J by 5 bases, leaving 13 bases between them. Here the CDR3 reads CASRNSRGTEAFF. The CDR3 DNA is TGTGCCAGCAGGAACTCGAGGGGGACTGAAGCTTTCTTT.

This clonotype was seen a handful of times. The chain combines TRBV29-1 with TRBJ1-1; no reliable D call. Germline V CDR1 and CDR2: SQVTM, ANQGSEA. V lost 3 bases and J lost 6, with 5 bases in between. This CDR3 is built from 10 residues. CDR3 in amino acids: CSVEDPEAFF. CDR3 nucleotide sequence: TGCAGCGTTGAGGACCCTGAAGCTTTCTTT.

In its sample, this clonotype was seen many times. CDR3 sequence: CASSASGSRETQYF. The CDR3 DNA reads TGTGCCAGCAGCGCCAGTGGTTCTAGGGAGACCCAGTACTTC. The V gene is TRBV27, the J gene TRBJ2-5; D is uncertain. V lost 6 bases to trimming and J lost 5 bases, with 16 bases between them. Germline CDR1 and CDR2: MNHEY and SMNVEV (reference sequence). The CDR3 has 14 residues.

This clonotype has just a few counts. J is TRBJ2-6 and V is TRBV12-3 or TRBV12-4, with TRBD1 matching over 12 bases. V lost 5 bases and J lost 3; bases outside the gene matches: 11. The CDR3 extends over 19 amino acids. The CDR3 loop is CASSREWGQGALGANVLTF. The CDR3 DNA is TGTGCCAGCAGTCGCGAATGGGGACAGGGGGCGCTTGGGGCCAACGTCCTGACTTTC.

In its sample, this clonotype was seen a few times. V is TRBV4-3 and J is TRBJ1-2; 8 nucleotides align to TRBD1. V was clipped by 0 bases and J by 4 bases; unmatched bases: 4. The V gene's germline CDR1 is LGHNA and CDR2 YSLEER. The CDR3 runs 15 residues. CDR3: CASSQDLQGGYGYTF. The CDR3 DNA reads TGCGCCAGCAGCCAAGACCTACAGGGGGGCTATGGCTACACCTTC.

The gene calls are TRBV19 and TRBJ1-3, with a tentative D call TRBD1 (5 bases). Germline V gene data show CDR1 as LNHDA and CDR2 as SQIVND (reference sequence). The V end was cut by 3 bases, the J end by 2 bases, with 11 bases between. The CDR3 is 15 residues long. The CDR3 sequence: CASSIGRGTGNTIYF. The CDR3 DNA reads TGTGCCAGTAGTATCGGAAGGGGCACTGGAAACACCATATATTTT.

This clonotype was seen a handful of times. The rearrangement links TRBV5-1 to TRBJ2-2, with D unclear. This CDR3 comprises 12 residues. Germline V gene lookup returns CDR1 SGHRS and CDR2 YFSETQ. V lost 2 bases and J lost 6, with 5 bases in between. The CDR3, as DNA: TGCGCCAGCAGCTTTAAGGCCGGGGAGCTGTTTTTT. It is translated as CASSFKAGELFF. Drawing the rest from reference TRBV5-1 and TRBJ2-2, the complete variable domain is KAGVTQTPRYLIKTRGQQVTLSCSPISGHRSVSWYQQTPGQGLQFLFEYFSETQRNKGNFPGRFSGRQFSNSRSEMNVSTLELGDSALYLCASSFKAGELFFGEGSRLTVL.

This clonotype has a handful of counts. J is TRBJ2-1 and V is TRBV6-2 or TRBV6-3, with 7 bases fitting TRBD2. After removal of 2 bases from V and 1 base from J, the junction contained 8 bases not matched to a gene. This CDR3 contains 17 residues. The germline V gene encodes CDR1 MNHEY and CDR2 SVGEGT. CDR3 residues: CASSYRTGGLSYNEQFF. CDR3 nucleotide sequence: TGTGCCAGCAGTTACCGGACCGGGGGGTTATCCTACAATGAGCAGTTCTTC.

In this sample, this clonotype turned up many times. The rearrangement uses TRBV12-3 or TRBV12-4 and TRBJ2-7; maybe TRBD1 (6 bases). The CDR3 length is 13 residues. With 7 bases removed from V and 2 bases from J, the gap between germline ends came to 12 bases. The CDR3 DNA sequence: TGTGCCAGCATCCTACAGGGAACCTACGAGCAGTACTTC. Protein sequence: CASILQGTYEQYF.

This clonotype was seen more than once but under ten times. The chain uses TRBV29-1 and TRBJ1-1; the D is unclear. This CDR3 is built from 14 residues. CDR1 is SQVTM, CDR2 ANQGSEA, per germline. V dropped 3 bases and J dropped 9 bases, with 20 bases sitting between them. Here the CDR3 reads CSVDSGIMGRQAFF. In nucleotides, the CDR3 is TGCAGCGTTGATTCGGGGATAATGGGTAGACAAGCTTTCTTT.

Concerning this clonotype: The CDR3 end shows no conserved phenylalanine or tryptophan, and so a read error is likely. This chain connects TRBV20-1 to TRBJ2-7; 7 bases line up with TRBD1. The V and J ends lost 1 base and 2 bases, in that order; junction bases with no gene match: 5. Looked up from germline, CDR1 is DFQATT and CDR2 is SNEGSKA (reference sequence). The CDR3 is 14 amino acids. Here the CDR3 DNA reads TGCAGTGCTAGAGCGGTCGACAGGGCCTACGAGCAGTACTAC. This sequence encodes CSARAVDRAYEQYY.

This clonotype was counted many times. The V call is TRBV3-1, the J call TRBJ2-2, with TRBD2 identical over 8 bases. With 0 bases clipped from V and 0 bases from J, the junction kept 18 bases outside the gene matches. The CDR3 is made up of 22 amino acids. Germline V gives CDR1 LGHDT, CDR2 YNNKEL (reference sequence). The DNA for the CDR3 is TGTGCCAGCAGCCAAGAGGGCATCTGGACTAGCCTTTTTGGGACGAACACCGGGGAGCTGTTTTTT. Protein sequence: CASSQEGIWTSLFGTNTGELFF. The whole variable domain, remainder taken from reference TRBV3-1 and TRBJ2-2, is DTAVSQTPKYLVTQMGNDKSIKCEQNLGHDTMYWYKQDSKKFLKIMFSYNNKELIINETVPNRFSPKSPDKAHLNLHINSLELGDSAVYFCASSQEGIWTSLFGTNTGELFFGEGSRLTVL.

The J gene is TRBJ2-5, the V gene TRBV5-1; D may be TRBD1 (5 bases). The CDR3 sequence is 15 residues long. Per the germline V gene, CDR1 is SGHRS and CDR2 is YFSETQ. Trimming stripped 0 bases from V and 2 bases from J, with 11 bases between. CDR3 sequence (DNA): TGCGCCAGCAGCTTGGCACAGGTCTCGCAAGAGACCCAGTACTTC. This gives the protein CASSLAQVSQETQYF.

A few counts support this clonotype. DNA for the CDR3: TGTGCCAGCAGTTATTCAGGGAATAGAGGCTACACCTTC. Protein product: CASSYSGNRGYTF. V is TRBV6-5 and J is TRBJ1-2; D is perhaps TRBD1 (5 bases). This CDR3 is built from 13 residues. The germline V gene has CDR1 MNHEY and CDR2 SVGAGI. V dropped 3 bases and J dropped 8 bases, with 13 bases sitting between them.